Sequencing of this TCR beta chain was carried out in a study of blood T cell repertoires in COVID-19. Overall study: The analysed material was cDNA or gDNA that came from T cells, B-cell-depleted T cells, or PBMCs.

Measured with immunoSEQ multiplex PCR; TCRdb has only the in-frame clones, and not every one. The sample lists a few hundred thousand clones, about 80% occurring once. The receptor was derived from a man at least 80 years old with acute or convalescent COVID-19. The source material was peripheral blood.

The CDR3 sequence: CASSQEGTSLVQYF. As DNA, the CDR3 is TGCGCCAGCAGCCAAGAAGGGACTAGCTTAGTGCAGTACTTC. The chain has TRBV4-1 and TRBJ2-7, with 9 bases aligning to TRBD2. V trimming: 0 bases; J trimming: 9 bases; junction bases outside the gene matches: 6. This CDR3 is 14 amino acids long. Germline V gene lookup returns CDR1 MGHRA and CDR2 YSYEKL.